Below, 7 T cell receptor beta chains from the same sample are listed, as sequenced in a study of Ad26.COV2.S vaccination and SARS-CoV-2 variants. The treatment denotes: 19 received Ad26.COV2.S at low or high dose, single or two shots; 5 received placebo; per-sample allocation not given. Following the first vaccine or placebo injection, samples were taken on day 63. The method was immunoSEQ multiplex PCR; TCRdb's version includes in-frame clones alone and lacks a portion of them. The sample lists over 400,000 clones; about 90% were seen once. The sequences come from peripheral blood, collected in a trial of Ad26.COV2.S vaccine versus placebo. These receptors were obtained from a person between 18 and 60 years old who received the Ad26.COV2.S COVID-19 vaccine or a placebo.

The chain combines TRBV7-3 with TRBJ2-3; TRBD1 or TRBD2 may be the D gene (5 bases each). V lost 5 bases, J lost 2 bases, and 11 bases lay in between. The CDR3 covers 14 residues. Germline V gene data show CDR1 as SGHTA and CDR2 as FQGTGA. The CDR3 DNA is TGTGCCAGCAGCGCCGGGACCTCCACAGATACGCAGTATTTT. Residues: CASSAGTSTDTQYF.

The V and J genes are TRBV10-3 and TRBJ2-5; no definite D call. The V gene lost 6 bases and the J gene lost 1 base, with 6 bases spanning the gap. Germline CDR1 reads ENHRY; CDR2 reads SYGVKD. This CDR3 comprises 12 residues. The CDR3 here is CAIRAPQETQYF. CDR3 sequence (DNA): TGTGCCATCAGGGCCCCCCAAGAGACCCAGTACTTC.

A single count supports this clone. V usage is TRBV7-9 and J usage is TRBJ2-7, with D tentatively TRBD1 (6 bases). CDR1 is SEHNR and CDR2 is FQNEAQ in the germline V gene (reference sequence). This CDR3 comprises 15 residues. V lost 5 bases and J 2 bases, leaving 16 bases between the germline ends. Here the CDR3 reads CASSVDGQGPYEQYF. The CDR3 nucleotides read TGTGCCAGCAGCGTCGATGGTCAGGGGCCCTACGAGCAGTACTTC.

The rearrangement links TRBV10-3 to TRBJ2-7; TRBD2 is a possible D gene (5 bases). This CDR3 is built from 14 residues. Trimming shortened V by 6 bases and J by 6 bases, and 18 bases separated the two germline ends. Germline loops: CDR1 ENHRY, CDR2 SYGVKD. CDR3 loop: CAISPGSRISEQYF. CDR3 coding DNA: TGTGCCATCAGCCCGGGATCGCGGATCTCCGAGCAGTACTTC.

Ten or more counts support this clone. V and J are TRBV18 and TRBJ2-1; D not certain. Germline CDR1 KGHSH, CDR2 LQKENI. V lost 2 bases and J lost 5, with 10 bases in between. This CDR3 region has 14 residues. CDR3 sequence (DNA): TGTGCCAGCTCACCAATGTTCCAAGACAATGAGCAGTTCTTC. It translates to CASSPMFQDNEQFF.

The chain joins TRBV28 to TRBJ2-6; TRBD2 is a possible D gene (7 bases). V was cut by 8 bases and J by 4 bases, with 15 bases left in between. Germline loops: CDR1 MDHEN, CDR2 SYDVKM. This CDR3 has 15 residues. In nucleotides, the CDR3 is TGTGCCAGCGGGAGGGGGGCGGCCGGGGCCAACGTCCTGACTTTC. Its translation: CASGRGAAGANVLTF.

This clone came up once. This sequence joins TRBV7-2 and TRBJ2-3; D remains ambiguous. Germline V CDR1 and CDR2: SGHTA, FQGNSA. V was shortened by 1 base and J by 2 bases, with 7 bases between the two germline ends. The CDR3 runs 14 residues. The CDR3 DNA sequence: TGTGCCAGCAGCTTAGGCTGGGACACAGATACGCAGTATTTT. Protein product: CASSLGWDTDTQYF.